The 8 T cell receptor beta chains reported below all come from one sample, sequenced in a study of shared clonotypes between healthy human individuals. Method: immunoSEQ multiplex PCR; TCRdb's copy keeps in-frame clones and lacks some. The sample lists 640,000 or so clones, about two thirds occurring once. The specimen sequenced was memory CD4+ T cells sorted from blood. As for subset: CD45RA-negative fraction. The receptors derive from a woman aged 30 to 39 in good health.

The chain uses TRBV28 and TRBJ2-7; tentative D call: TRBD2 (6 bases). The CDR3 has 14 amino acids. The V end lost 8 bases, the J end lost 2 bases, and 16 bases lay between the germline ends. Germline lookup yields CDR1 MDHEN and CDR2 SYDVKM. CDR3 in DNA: TGTGCCAGCGCTGCGGGATTCCCCCCCTACGAGCAGTACTTC. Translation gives CASAAGFPPYEQYF.

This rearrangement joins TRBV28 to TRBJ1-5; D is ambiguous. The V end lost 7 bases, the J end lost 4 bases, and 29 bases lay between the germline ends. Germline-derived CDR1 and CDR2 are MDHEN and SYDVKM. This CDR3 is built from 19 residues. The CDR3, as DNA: TGTGCCAGCAAACCTCGTCGGCCCATTTTGGGCCTCTATAATCAGCCCCAGCATTTT. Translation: CASKPRRPILGLYNQPQHF.

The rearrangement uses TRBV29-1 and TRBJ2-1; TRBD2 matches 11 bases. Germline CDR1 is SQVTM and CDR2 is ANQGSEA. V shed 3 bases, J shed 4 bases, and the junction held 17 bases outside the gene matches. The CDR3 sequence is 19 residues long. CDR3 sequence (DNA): TGCAGCGTTGATCAGGACGGTGGTTTAGCGGGAGGGCAATACAATGAGCAGTTCTTC. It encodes CSVDQDGGLAGGQYNEQFF.

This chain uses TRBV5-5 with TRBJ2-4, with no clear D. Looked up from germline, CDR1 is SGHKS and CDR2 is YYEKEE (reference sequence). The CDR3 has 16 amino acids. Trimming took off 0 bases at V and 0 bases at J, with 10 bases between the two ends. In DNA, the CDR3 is TGTGCCAGCAGCTTGGGCCCGGAATTAGCCAAAAACATTCAGTACTTC. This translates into CASSLGPELAKNIQYF.

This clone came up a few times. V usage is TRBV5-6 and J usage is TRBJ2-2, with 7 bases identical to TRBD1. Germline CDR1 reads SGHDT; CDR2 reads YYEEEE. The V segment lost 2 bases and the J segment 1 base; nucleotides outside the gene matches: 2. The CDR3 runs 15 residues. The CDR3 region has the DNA TGTGCCAGCAGCTTAAGACAGGGGAACACCGGGGAGCTGTTTTTT. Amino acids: CASSLRQGNTGELFF.

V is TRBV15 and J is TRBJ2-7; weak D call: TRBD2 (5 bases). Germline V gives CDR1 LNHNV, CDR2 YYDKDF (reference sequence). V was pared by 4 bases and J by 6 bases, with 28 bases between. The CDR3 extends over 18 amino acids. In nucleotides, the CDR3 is TGTGCCACCAGCAACGGGGAGCCCTGGACGGCGGCCCCCGGCGAGCAGTACTTC. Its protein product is CATSNGEPWTAAPGEQYF.

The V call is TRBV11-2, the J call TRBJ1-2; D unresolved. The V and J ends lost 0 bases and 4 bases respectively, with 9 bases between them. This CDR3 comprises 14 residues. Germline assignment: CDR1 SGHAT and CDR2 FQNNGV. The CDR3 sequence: CASSLDLGVYGYTF. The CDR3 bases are TGTGCCAGCAGCTTAGATCTCGGCGTCTATGGCTACACCTTC. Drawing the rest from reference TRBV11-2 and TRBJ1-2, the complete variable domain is EAGVAQSPRYKIIEKRQSVAFWCNPISGHATLYWYQQILGQGPKLLIQFQNNGVVDDSQLPKDRFSAERLKGVDSTLKIQPAKLEDSAVYLCASSLDLGVYGYTFGSGTRLTVV.

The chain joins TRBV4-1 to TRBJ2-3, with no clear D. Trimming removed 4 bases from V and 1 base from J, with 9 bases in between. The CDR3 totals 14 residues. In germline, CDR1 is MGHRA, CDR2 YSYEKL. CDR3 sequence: CASSPQMGTDTQYF. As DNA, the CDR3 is TGCGCCAGCAGCCCGCAGATGGGCACAGATACGCAGTATTTT.